This record concerns one TCR beta chain sequence. These data are taken from a study of OX40 agonist ivuxolimab in advanced cancers. Study at large: Patients enrolled in dose escalation were diagnosed with hepatocellular carcinoma, melanoma, renal cell or head and neck cancer.

Method: immunoSEQ multiplex PCR; TCRdb's copy keeps in-frame clones and lacks some. The data show 9,500 to 15,000 clones, around four fifths seen once. Sequenced here: CD4+ or CD8+ T cells sorted from blood, sampled in a trial of the OX40 agonist ivuxolimab. The receptor comes from an adult with an advanced solid tumor such as melanoma, head and neck, liver or kidney cancer.

CDR3 DNA: TGTGCCAGCAGCGTAGGAGACCCGCCCGGGATCTATGGCTACACCTTC. It yields the protein CASSVGDPPGIYGYTF. The V and J genes are TRBV9 and TRBJ1-2; the D is unclear. Germline assignment: CDR1 SGDLS and CDR2 YYNGEE. CDR3 length equals 16 residues. The germline V and J ends were trimmed by 0 bases and 4 bases, with 16 bases remaining between them.